The 30 T cell receptor beta chains reported below all come from one sample, sequenced in a study of blood T cell repertoires in COVID-19. The method was immunoSEQ multiplex PCR; TCRdb's version includes in-frame clones alone and lacks a portion of them. The sample carries about 90,000 clones, approximately 88% recorded once. The sample was peripheral blood. The receptors were sampled from a woman in her 70s with acute or convalescent COVID-19.

The V gene is TRBV28, the J gene TRBJ2-2; D may be TRBD1 (5 bases). The V and J ends lost 6 bases and 0 bases respectively, with 20 bases between them. Germline V CDR1 and CDR2: MDHEN, SYDVKM. This CDR3 spans 18 amino acids. In DNA, the CDR3 is TGTGCCAGCAGGCAAACAGAGTACAGGCGAGCGAACACCGGGGAGCTGTTTTTT. This sequence encodes CASRQTEYRRANTGELFF. Complete variable domain (other parts from reference TRBV28 and TRBJ2-2): DVKVTQSSRYLVKRTGEKVFLECVQDMDHENMFWYRQDPGLGLRLIYFSYDVKMKEKGDIPEGYSVSREKKERFSLILESASTNQTSMYLCASRQTEYRRANTGELFFGEGSRLTVL.

This chain uses TRBV5-5 with TRBJ1-1, with D possibly TRBD1 on 5 matching bases. Germline CDR1 is SGHKS and CDR2 is YYEKEE (reference sequence). This CDR3 is built from 16 residues. With 1 base removed from V and 0 bases from J, the gap between germline ends came to 13 bases. The CDR3 nucleotides read TGTGCCAGCAGCTTGAGGGGAGGGATCATGAACACTGAAGCTTTCTTT. Translated, it gives CASSLRGGIMNTEAFF.

The rearrangement joins TRBV28 to TRBJ1-2, with 8 positions matching TRBD1. The CDR3 totals 14 residues. CDR1 and CDR2 (germline): MDHEN, SYDVKM. V gave up 2 bases and J gave up 3 bases; unmatched junction bases: 2. CDR3: CASSLGTGYYGYTF. The CDR3 region has the DNA TGTGCCAGCAGTTTAGGGACAGGATACTATGGCTACACCTTC.

The V gene is TRBV5-5, the J gene TRBJ2-7; D perhaps matches TRBD1 (5 bases). Looked up from germline, CDR1 is SGHKS and CDR2 is YYEKEE (reference sequence). V lost 4 bases to trimming and J lost 4 bases, with 9 bases between them. CDR3 length: 12 residues. CDR3 bases: TGTGCCAGCAGCCAACCAGGGTACGAGCAGTACGTC. Its protein product is CASSQPGYEQYV.

This clone turned up a few times. The rearrangement uses TRBV28 and TRBJ1-2, with D maybe TRBD1 (6 bases). The CDR3 runs 14 residues. CDR1 and CDR2 from the germline V gene are MDHEN and SYDVKM. The V end lost 6 bases, the J end lost 8 bases, and 19 bases lay between the germline ends. The CDR3 DNA follows: TGTGCCAGCAGACCCTCACAGGGAACGAGGGGCTACACCTTC. Translated, it gives CASRPSQGTRGYTF.

The chain couples TRBV2 to TRBJ2-1; 7 bases line up with TRBD2. The V segment lost 9 bases and the J segment 0 bases; nucleotides outside the gene matches: 8. In germline, CDR1 is SNHLY, CDR2 FYNNEI. CDR3 length equals 15 residues. CDR3 in DNA: TGTGCCAGTGGGGAGGGGCTCCGCTCCTACAATGAGCAGTTCTTC. This gives the protein CASGEGLRSYNEQFF.

This chain joins TRBV12-3 or TRBV12-4 and TRBJ2-3; 8 bases are a match to TRBD1. The CDR3 is made up of 13 amino acids. Trimming removed 6 bases from V and 6 bases from J; junction bases left unmatched: 5. The CDR3 spells CASRTRGRDTQYF. Here the CDR3 DNA reads TGTGCCAGCAGAACCAGGGGGCGGGATACGCAGTATTTT.

In the case of this clone: Relative to the germline gene, one junction end is altered; a read error may explain this. This chain uses TRBV19 with TRBJ2-4; unclear D gene. The germline V gene encodes CDR1 LNHDA and CDR2 SQIVND (reference sequence). This CDR3 spans 14 amino acids. Written as DNA, the CDR3 is TGTGCCAGTAGTATTTCAAGAGCCGAAAACATTCAGTACTTC. Amino acid sequence: CASSISRAENIQYF.

In regard to this clone: Other nucleotide sequences in the sample specify the same CDR3. V and J are TRBV19 and TRBJ2-1; D possibly corresponds to TRBD1 (5 bases). V lost 2 bases to trimming and J lost 1 base, with 6 bases between them. Germline CDR1 LNHDA, CDR2 SQIVND (reference sequence). The CDR3 is made up of 14 amino acids. This CDR3 reads CASSIQGSYNEQFF. The CDR3 nucleotides are TGTGCCAGTAGTATACAGGGATCCTACAATGAGCAGTTCTTC. The full variable domain, completed using reference TRBV19 and TRBJ2-1, is DGGITQSPKYLFRKEGQNVTLSCEQNLNHDAMYWYRQDPGQGLRLIYYSQIVNDFQKGDIAEGYSVSREKKESFPLTVTSAQKNPTAFYLCASSIQGSYNEQFFGPGTRLTVL.

The V call is TRBV10-2, the J call TRBJ1-5; no clear D gene. V dropped 6 bases and J dropped 3 bases, with 6 bases sitting between them. The CDR3 covers 12 residues. Germline CDR1 reads WSHSY; CDR2 reads SAAADI. CDR3 region: CASRTYNQPQHF. As DNA, the CDR3 is TGCGCCAGCAGAACATACAATCAGCCCCAGCATTTT.

The chain has TRBV5-1 and TRBJ2-1; 9 nucleotides line up with TRBD1. The V gene's germline CDR1 is SGHRS and CDR2 YFSETQ. Trimming at V came to 3 bases and at J to 5 bases, leaving 9 bases not matched to a gene. This CDR3 has 16 amino acids. The CDR3 sequence: CASSSKPGQGNNEQFF. CDR3 in DNA: TGCGCCAGCAGCTCGAAACCGGGACAGGGAAACAATGAGCAGTTCTTC.

The chain combines TRBV2 with TRBJ1-3, with D possibly matching TRBD1 (6 bases). Germline V CDR1 and CDR2: SNHLY, FYNNEI. V was pared by 3 bases and J by 4 bases, with 16 bases between. The CDR3 is made up of 16 amino acids. CDR3 bases: TGTGCCAGCAGTGAGAGAAACAGGGTTACAGGAAACACCATATATTTT. Protein sequence: CASSERNRVTGNTIYF.

The V and J genes are TRBV7-9 and TRBJ1-4, with a weak D call TRBD1 (5 bases). Trimming shortened V by 1 base and J by 6 bases, and 12 bases separated the two germline ends. This CDR3 region has 15 residues. The germline V gene encodes CDR1 SEHNR and CDR2 FQNEAQ (reference sequence). CDR3 nucleotide sequence: TGTGCCAGCAGCTTAGGGGCAGGGATTTATGAAAAACTGTTTTTT. Translating it yields CASSLGAGIYEKLFF.

The chain's CDR3 is CASHPTSGQETQYF. The CDR3 coding sequence is TGCGCCAGCCATCCGACTAGCGGACAAGAGACCCAGTACTTC. The chain has TRBV5-1 and TRBJ2-5, with 9 positions matching TRBD2. After removal of 7 bases from V and 2 bases from J, the junction contained 6 bases not matched to a gene. CDR3 length: 14 amino acids. Germline V gene lookup returns CDR1 SGHRS and CDR2 YFSETQ.

This clone has only one observation. The chain employs TRBV20-1 and TRBJ2-3, with TRBD2 identical over 10 bases. CDR3 length: 14 amino acids. V lost 3 bases, J lost 6 bases, and 6 bases stayed unmatched. The V gene's germline CDR1 is DFQATT and CDR2 SNEGSKA (reference sequence). CDR3 residues: CSASLAGVTDTQYF. CDR3 nucleotides: TGCAGTGCTAGTCTAGCGGGAGTCACGGATACGCAGTATTTT.

V usage is TRBV15 and J usage is TRBJ2-3, with unresolved D. Germline V CDR1 and CDR2: LNHNV, YYDKDF (reference sequence). The CDR3 runs 14 residues. V was pared by 0 bases and J by 3 bases, with 7 bases between. This CDR3 reads CATSRDWATDTQYF. Written as DNA, the CDR3 is TGTGCCACCAGCAGAGATTGGGCAACAGATACGCAGTATTTT.

V is TRBV11-3 and J is TRBJ2-1; TRBD2 matches at 12 bases. Looked up from germline, CDR1 is SGHNT and CDR2 is YENEEA. Trimming removed 3 bases from V and 7 bases from J; junction bases left unmatched: 4. This CDR3 has 15 amino acids. The DNA of the CDR3 is TGTGCCAGCAGCTTCGGGACTAGCGGGCTTAATGAGCAGTTCTTC. This encodes CASSFGTSGLNEQFF.

CDR3 sequence reads: CASSYDRAETQYF. The CDR3 DNA follows: TGTGCCAGCAGTTATGACAGGGCGGAGACCCAGTACTTC. The gene calls are TRBV12-3 or TRBV12-4 and TRBJ2-5, with TRBD1 matching 7 bases. The V and J ends lost 4 bases and 5 bases, in that order; junction bases with no gene match: 4. The CDR3 runs to 13 residues.

The rearrangement joins TRBV2 to TRBJ2-5; a weak D match, TRBD2 (6 bases). Trimming took 8 bases from V and 5 from J, leaving 18 bases between them. The CDR3 contains 14 residues. The germline CDR1 and CDR2 sequences are SNHLY and FYNNEI. CDR3 sequence (DNA): TGTGCCAGCTGGGGGGTGGGGACTGGGGAGACCCAGTACTTC. It yields the protein CASWGVGTGETQYF.

V usage is TRBV7-9 and J usage is TRBJ1-3, with TRBD1 matching 8 bases. The CDR3 length is 14 residues. CDR1 SEHNR and CDR2 FQNEAQ come from the germline V gene (reference sequence). V was pared by 6 bases and J by 8 bases, with 9 bases of the junction left unmatched. The CDR3 here is CASRIDAGGHTIYF. For the CDR3, the DNA is TGTGCCAGCAGAATAGACGCAGGGGGCCACACCATATATTTT.

The chain links TRBV18 to TRBJ2-7; 8 nucleotides agree with TRBD2. The CDR3 sequence is 14 residues long. Germline CDR1 reads KGHSH; CDR2 reads LQKENI. V trimming: 5 bases; J trimming: 2 bases; junction bases outside the gene matches: 5. The CDR3 DNA follows: TGTGCCAGCTCAGAGAATAGCGGGGCCTACGAGCAGTACTTC. This codes for CASSENSGAYEQYF.

The chain combines TRBV19 with TRBJ2-2; 9 nucleotides line up with TRBD1. Per germline, CDR1 LNHDA and CDR2 SQIVND (reference sequence). Unmatched junction bases numbered 10, after V lost 7 bases and J lost 1 base. This CDR3 region has 17 residues. The CDR3 bases are TGTGCCAGTACCGCCCTGGGACAGGGAGAGAACACCGGGGAGCTGTTTTTT. The encoded protein is CASTALGQGENTGELFF.

The chain uses TRBV4-2 and TRBJ2-1, with D maybe TRBD2 (6 bases). CDR3 length equals 15 residues. Germline V gene data show CDR1 as LGHNA and CDR2 as YNFKEQ. V gave up 0 bases and J gave up 10 bases, with 16 bases separating them. The CDR3 nucleotides read TGTGCCAGCAGCCAAGATGGGGTGACGGGGAGGGAGCAGTTCTTC. Translation: CASSQDGVTGREQFF.

The rearrangement uses TRBV30 and TRBJ1-3, with TRBD1 matching over 9 bases. Trimming took 3 bases from V and 1 from J; bases not matched to a gene: 4. There are 15 residues in the CDR3. The germline CDR1 and CDR2 sequences are GTSNPN and SVGIG (reference sequence). CDR3 in DNA: TGTGCCTGGAGGATGGACAGGGGATCTGGAAACACCATATATTTT. Translating it yields CAWRMDRGSGNTIYF. Together with reference TRBV30 and TRBJ1-3, the CDR3 gives the full variable domain: SQTIHQWPATLVQPVGSPLSLECTVEGTSNPNLYWYRQAAGRGLQLLFYSVGIGQISSEVPQNLSASRPQDRQFILSSKKLLLSDSGFYLCAWRMDRGSGNTIYFGEGSWLTVV.

This rearrangement joins TRBV5-1 to TRBJ2-1; 9 nucleotides agree with TRBD2. Germline V gene sequence: CDR1 SGHRS, CDR2 YFSETQ. This CDR3 contains 16 residues. V dropped 4 bases and J dropped 5; count of bases not matched to a gene: 10. The CDR3 bases are TGCGCCAGCAGCCCAGCGTGGACTAGCGTAAACAATGAGCAGTTCTTC. The encoded protein is CASSPAWTSVNNEQFF.

The V call is TRBV4-1, the J call TRBJ1-6; no clear D. Trimming pared 2 bases from V and 7 bases from J, leaving 18 bases between. The CDR3 runs to 17 residues. Germline CDR1 and CDR2: MGHRA and YSYEKL. CDR3 DNA sequence: TGCGCCAGCAGCCAAAACTTTTGGGAGCACTTCAATTCACCCCTCCACTTT. Translated, it gives CASSQNFWEHFNSPLHF.

The chain is built from TRBV6-6 and TRBJ1-1; tentative D call: TRBD1 (6 bases). Germline V lookup: CDR1 MNHNY, CDR2 SVGAGI (reference sequence). This CDR3 contains 13 residues. V was clipped by 6 bases and J by 1 base, with 9 bases between them. The DNA for the CDR3 is TGTGCCAGCAGCCAGACAGGGAACACTGAAGCTTTCTTT. Its translation: CASSQTGNTEAFF.

The chain has TRBV6-2 or TRBV6-3 and TRBJ2-7, with 14 bases lining up with TRBD2. Per the germline V gene, CDR1 is MNHEY and CDR2 is SVGEGT. This CDR3 contains 18 residues. Trimming at V came to 2 bases and at J to 7 bases, leaving 13 bases not matched to a gene. CDR3: CASSYPGTSGSLYREQYF. The DNA of the CDR3 is TGTGCCAGCAGTTACCCCGGGACTAGCGGGAGTCTTTACAGGGAGCAGTACTTC.

The rearrangement links TRBV7-8 to TRBJ1-3; the match to TRBD1 covers 8 bases. The CDR3 length is 17 residues. The V gene's germline CDR1 is SGHVS and CDR2 FQNEAQ. V shed 4 bases, J shed 1 base, and the junction held 9 bases outside the gene matches. CDR3 region: CASSSAGQGWSGNTIYF. DNA for the CDR3: TGTGCCAGCAGCTCAGCAGGACAGGGTTGGTCTGGAAACACCATATATTTT.

CDR3 amino acids: CARRLPAGTGPLNYEQYV. Written as DNA, the CDR3 is TGCGCCAGACGATTACCAGCCGGGACAGGGCCCCTCAACTACGAGCAGTACGTC. The chain employs TRBV10-1 and TRBJ2-7; 9 positions agree with TRBD1. Trimming at V came to 9 bases and at J to 3 bases, leaving 21 bases not matched to a gene. The CDR3 length is 18 residues. Germline assignment: CDR1 WNHNN and CDR2 SYGVQD (reference sequence).